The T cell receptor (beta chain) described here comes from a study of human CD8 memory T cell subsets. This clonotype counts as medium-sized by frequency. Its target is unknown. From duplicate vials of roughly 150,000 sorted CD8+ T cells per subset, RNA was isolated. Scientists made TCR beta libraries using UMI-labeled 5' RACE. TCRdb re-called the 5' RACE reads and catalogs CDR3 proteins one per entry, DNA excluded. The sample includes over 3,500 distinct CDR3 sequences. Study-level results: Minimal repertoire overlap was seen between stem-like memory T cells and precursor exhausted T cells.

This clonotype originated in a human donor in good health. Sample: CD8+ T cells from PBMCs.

CDR3 sequence reads: CASSLGGSGGTEAFF. This chain uses TRBV7-9 with TRBJ1-1; TCRdb lists TRBD1, though no DNA is available to test this call. This CDR3 is built from 15 residues. Per the germline V gene, CDR1 is SEHNR and CDR2 is FQNEAQ (reference sequence).